This TCR beta chain was profiled in a study of blood T cell repertoires in COVID-19. CDR1 and CDR2 (germline): MNHEY, SMNVEV (reference sequence). The CDR3 spans 15 residues. The trim removed 11 bases at V and 7 bases at J, leaving 12 bases unmatched. Repertoires were generated with immunoSEQ multiplex PCR, while TCRdb's copy carries only in-frame clones and drops some. The repertoire has approximately 60,000 clones, over 75% of them found once; the top ten carry 15% to 20%. The sequence came from a man between 60 and 75 years old with acute or convalescent COVID-19. The specimen was peripheral blood. J is TRBJ2-1 and V is TRBV27; 12 positions agree with TRBD2. CDR3 region: CAVGTGLAGLNEQFF. Here the CDR3 DNA reads TGTGCCGTAGGAACCGGACTAGCGGGATTAAATGAGCAGTTCTTC.